One sample yielded the 13 T cell receptor beta chains listed below, sequenced in a study of early stage breast cancer tumors. Assay used: immunoSEQ multiplex PCR; TCRdb lists only in-frame clones, some missing. This table has about 72,000 clones, roughly three quarters appearing once. Material: blood. These receptor sequences come from a person in their sixties with breast cancer.

This chain links TRBV11-2 with TRBJ2-7; possibly TRBD2 for D (6 bases). There are 14 residues in the CDR3. The germline CDR1 and CDR2 sequences are SGHAT and FQNNGV. V gave up 1 base and J gave up 3 bases, with 10 bases separating them. The CDR3 DNA reads as TGTGCCAGCAGCTTAGTTCGGGGGAACTACGAGCAGTACTTC. It is translated as CASSLVRGNYEQYF. The full variable domain, its missing parts supplied by reference TRBV11-2 and TRBJ2-7, is EAGVAQSPRYKIIEKRQSVAFWCNPISGHATLYWYQQILGQGPKLLIQFQNNGVVDDSQLPKDRFSAERLKGVDSTLKIQPAKLEDSAVYLCASSLVRGNYEQYFGPGTRLTVT.

The CDR3: CASSSRTARGSEAFF. Written as DNA, the CDR3 is TGTGCCAGCAGCAGCCGGACAGCCCGGGGAAGTGAAGCTTTCTTT. This chain uses TRBV7-8 with TRBJ1-1; D may be TRBD1 (6 bases). V dropped 5 bases and J dropped 7 bases, with 20 bases sitting between them. CDR3 size: 15 residues. Germline CDR1 is SGHVS and CDR2 is FQNEAQ.

The chain uses TRBV28 and TRBJ2-7, with D hard to call. V lost 10 bases, J lost 6 bases, and 22 bases lay in between. CDR1 and CDR2 (germline): MDHEN, SYDVKM. The CDR3 loop spans 14 amino acids. The DNA of the CDR3 is TGTGCCATCACCTCGGGTAAATCGCTGCTCGAGCAGTACTTC. Encoded protein: CAITSGKSLLEQYF.

The CDR3 is CASSLDGTDTQYF. CDR3 sequence (DNA): TGTGCCAGCAGCTTAGACGGGACAGATACGCAGTATTTT. The chain is built from TRBV7-2 and TRBJ2-3; D remains ambiguous. The V end lost 1 base, the J end lost 3 bases, and 5 bases lay between the germline ends. CDR1 SGHTA and CDR2 FQGNSA come from the germline V gene. The CDR3 is 13 residues long. Drawing the rest from reference TRBV7-2 and TRBJ2-3, the complete variable domain is GAGVSQSPSNKVTEKGKDVELRCDPISGHTALYWYRQSLGQGLEFLIYFQGNSAPDKSGLPSDRFSAERTGGSVSTLTIQRTQQEDSAVYLCASSLDGTDTQYFGPGTRLTVL.

This clone was counted only a few times. This chain connects TRBV30 to TRBJ2-3, with D possibly matching TRBD2 (5 bases). Germline lookup yields CDR1 GTSNPN and CDR2 SVGIG (reference sequence). The CDR3 loop spans 14 amino acids. V was shortened by 2 bases and J by 6 bases, with 15 bases between the two germline ends. CDR3 residues: CAWSPSGPGDTQYF. As DNA, the CDR3 is TGTGCCTGGAGTCCAAGCGGCCCCGGGGATACGCAGTATTTT. The full variable domain, in which reference TRBV30 and TRBJ2-3 provide the parts outside the CDR3, is SQTIHQWPATLVQPVGSPLSLECTVEGTSNPNLYWYRQAAGRGLQLLFYSVGIGQISSEVPQNLSASRPQDRQFILSSKKLLLSDSGFYLCAWSPSGPGDTQYFGPGTRLTVL.

The J gene is TRBJ1-1, the V gene TRBV11-2; D uncertain. The CDR3 totals 13 residues. V lost 1 base, J lost 10 bases, and 13 bases lay in between. CDR1 SGHAT and CDR2 FQNNGV come from the germline V gene. Written as DNA, the CDR3 is TGTGCCAGCAGCTTAGCTGAGGGTATGAGAGCTTTCTTT. As protein: CASSLAEGMRAFF.

V and J are TRBV19 and TRBJ1-6; D may be TRBD1 (5 bases). With 3 bases removed from V and 2 bases from J, the gap between germline ends came to 8 bases. Germline V gene lookup returns CDR1 LNHDA and CDR2 SQIVND (reference sequence). The CDR3 is 15 residues long. CDR3 loop: CASSIRDPYNSPLHF. The CDR3 DNA reads as TGTGCCAGTAGTATCCGGGACCCCTATAATTCACCCCTCCACTTT.

This CDR3 reads CASSSLDRGQFF. The CDR3 bases are TGTGCCAGCAGTTCTCTAGACAGGGGTCAGTTCTTC. The chain is built from TRBV6-6 and TRBJ2-1; TRBD1 matches 8 bases. V shed 4 bases, J shed 13 bases, and the junction held 6 bases outside the gene matches. The CDR3 consists of 12 residues. The germline gives CDR1 MNHNY, CDR2 SVGAGI (reference sequence).

V is TRBV27 and J is TRBJ2-5, with D unclear. V was shortened by 2 bases and J by 0 bases, with 7 bases between the two germline ends. CDR3 length: 14 residues. In germline, CDR1 is MNHEY, CDR2 SMNVEV (reference sequence). CDR3 bases: TGTGCCAGCAGTTTAGACTGGTACCAAGAGACCCAGTACTTC. This codes for CASSLDWYQETQYF.

The chain employs TRBV28 and TRBJ1-5, with D perhaps matching TRBD1 (6 bases). Per the germline V gene, CDR1 is MDHEN and CDR2 is SYDVKM. With 8 bases removed from V and 4 bases from J, the gap between germline ends came to 18 bases. This CDR3 contains 15 residues. The CDR3 sequence: CASSWGREANQPQHF. Written as DNA, the CDR3 is TGTGCCAGCTCCTGGGGGCGGGAGGCGAATCAGCCCCAGCATTTT.

The chain has TRBV15 and TRBJ2-1, with 11 bases identical to TRBD2. Germline lookup yields CDR1 LNHNV and CDR2 YYDKDF (reference sequence). There are 15 residues in the CDR3. After removal of 5 bases from V and 7 bases from J, the junction contained 7 bases not matched to a gene. The CDR3 sequence: CATSPNIAGGNEQFF. The CDR3 coding sequence is TGTGCCACCAGCCCCAATATAGCGGGGGGGAATGAGCAGTTCTTC.

CDR3 in DNA: TGTGCCAGCAGCTTAACGGAGGGCCCCTACGAGCAGTACTTC. It yields the protein CASSLTEGPYEQYF. V usage is TRBV7-6 and J usage is TRBJ2-7, with a weak D call TRBD2 (6 bases). The CDR3 consists of 14 residues. Germline-derived CDR1 and CDR2 are SGHVS and FNYEAQ. The V and J ends lost 2 bases and 2 bases respectively, with 10 bases between them.

This clone turned up a few times. V is TRBV29-1 and J is TRBJ1-3; 7 positions agree with TRBD1. In germline, CDR1 is SQVTM, CDR2 ANQGSEA. The CDR3 is made up of 12 amino acids. Losses at the gene ends were 4 bases for V and 8 bases for J; bases not matched to a gene: 5. The CDR3 loop is CSVGQGPDTIYF. CDR3 in DNA: TGCAGCGTTGGACAGGGCCCAGACACCATATATTTT.